This T cell receptor beta chain was retrieved from a study of blood T cells in healthy people across ages. A second PCR, run for roughly 7 to 12 cycles, used a sample-barcoded 5' primer plus a J-beta primer mix. TCRdb re-derived calls from the 5' RACE reads in MiXCR, one entry per CDR3 protein. Of 550,000 to 650,000 distinct CDR3 sequences in the sample, 25% to 35% were seen once. Regarding the study as a whole: Across samples, TCR beta diversity tracked strongly with naive T cell percentage. Older individuals had lower TCR beta diversity per million T cells (the decline was roughly linear).

This clonotype has ten or more counts. Its antigen is currently unknown. This clonotype originated in a woman of 80 years or more in good health. What was sequenced was blood.

Written as DNA, the CDR3 is TGTGCCAGCAGTGAAACTCAGCCCCAGCATTTT. This gives the protein CASSETQPQHF. The chain is built from TRBV6-1 and TRBJ1-5; D unclear. CDR3 size: 11 residues. Germline-derived CDR1 and CDR2 are MNHNS and SASEGT. V was shortened by 2 bases and J by 6 bases, with 2 bases between the two germline ends.